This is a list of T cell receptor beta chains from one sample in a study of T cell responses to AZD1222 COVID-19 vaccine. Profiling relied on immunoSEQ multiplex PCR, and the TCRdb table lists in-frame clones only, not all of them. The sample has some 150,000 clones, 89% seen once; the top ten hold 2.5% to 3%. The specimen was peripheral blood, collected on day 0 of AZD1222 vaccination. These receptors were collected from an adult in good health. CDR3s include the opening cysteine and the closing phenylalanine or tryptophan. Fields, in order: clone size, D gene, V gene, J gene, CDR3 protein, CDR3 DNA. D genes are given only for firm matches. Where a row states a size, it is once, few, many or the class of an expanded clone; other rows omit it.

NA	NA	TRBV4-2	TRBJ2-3	CASSQGRLAGITDTQYF	TGTGCCAGCAGCCAAGGTCGACTGGCGGGGATTACAGATACGCAGTATTTT
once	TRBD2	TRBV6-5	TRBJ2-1	CASRFLAGGHNEQFF	TGTGCCAGCAGATTTCTAGCGGGGGGCCACAATGAGCAGTTCTTC
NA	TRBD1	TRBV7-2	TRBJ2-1	CASSPMTGPHNEQFF	TGTGCCAGCAGCCCGATGACAGGGCCCCACAATGAGCAGTTCTTC
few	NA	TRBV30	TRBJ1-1	CAWSRLFSNTEAFF	TGTGCCTGGAGTAGGCTCTTTTCGAACACTGAAGCTTTCTTT
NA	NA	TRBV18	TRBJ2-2	CASSPGTSGELFF	TGTGCCAGCTCACCGGGGACGTCCGGGGAGCTGTTTTTT
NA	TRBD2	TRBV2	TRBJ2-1	CASSEPVLAGAGNEQFF	TGTGCCAGCAGTGAACCGGTACTAGCGGGAGCTGGCAATGAGCAGTTCTTC
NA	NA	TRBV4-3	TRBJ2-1	CASSQDREHEQFF	TGCGCCAGCAGCCAAGATAGGGAACATGAGCAGTTCTTC
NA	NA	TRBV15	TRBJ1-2	CATQAGRPYGYTF	TGTGCCACCCAGGCCGGCAGGCCCTATGGCTACACCTTC
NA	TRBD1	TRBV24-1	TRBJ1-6	CATSDAGTANSPLHF	TGTGCCACCAGTGACGCCGGGACAGCTAATTCACCCCTCCACTTT
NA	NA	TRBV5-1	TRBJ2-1	CASSSTYRGSGNNEQFF	TGCGCCAGCAGCTCCACGTACCGGGGTAGCGGAAACAATGAGCAGTTCTTC
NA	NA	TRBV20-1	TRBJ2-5	CSASFLETQYF	TGCAGTGCTAGTTTCCTGGAGACCCAGTACTTC
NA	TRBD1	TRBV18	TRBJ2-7	CASSPGQGAEQYF	TGTGCCAGCTCACCAGGACAGGGAGCCGAGCAGTACTTC
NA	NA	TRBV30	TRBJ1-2	CAWSPFPTPSYGYTF	TGTGCCTGGAGTCCCTTCCCGACACCGAGCTATGGCTACACCTTC
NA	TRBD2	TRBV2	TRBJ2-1	CASSERGRGGGNEQFF	TGTGCCAGCAGTGAACGCGGGAGGGGAGGGGGCAATGAGCAGTTCTTC
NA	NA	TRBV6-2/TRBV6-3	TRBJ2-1	CASSLLAYNEQFF	TGTGCCAGCAGTCTCCTAGCTTACAATGAGCAGTTCTTC
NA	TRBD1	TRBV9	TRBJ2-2	CASSVVGQGAKTGELFF	TGTGCCAGCAGCGTAGTGGGACAGGGGGCGAAAACCGGGGAGCTGTTTTTT
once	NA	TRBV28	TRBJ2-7	CASGYEQYF	TGTGCCAGCGGGTACGAGCAGTACTTC
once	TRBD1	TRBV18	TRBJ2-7	CASSSTGTGNEQYF	TGTGCCAGCTCATCGACCGGGACAGGGAACGAGCAGTACTTC
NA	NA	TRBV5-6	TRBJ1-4	CASSYRAFAEKLFF	TGTGCCAGCAGCTACAGGGCCTTTGCTGAAAAACTGTTTTTT
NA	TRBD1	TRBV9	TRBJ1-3	CASSVDGQGFANTIYF	TGTGCCAGCAGCGTAGATGGACAGGGGTTTGCGAACACCATATATTTT
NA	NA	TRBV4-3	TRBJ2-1	CASSQVLSTRIEQFF	TGCGCCAGCAGCCAAGTTCTCTCCACTAGAATTGAGCAGTTCTTC
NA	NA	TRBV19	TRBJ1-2	CASSIDPRGRAYGYTF	TGTGCCAGTAGTATAGACCCACGGGGGCGCGCCTATGGCTACACCTTC
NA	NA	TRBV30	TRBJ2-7	CAWSVGTSYEQYF	TGTGCCTGGAGTGTAGGCACCTCCTACGAGCAGTACTTC
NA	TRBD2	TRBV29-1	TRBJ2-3	CSAWTSGRAGDTQYF	TGCAGCGCCTGGACTAGCGGGAGGGCCGGAGATACGCAGTATTTT
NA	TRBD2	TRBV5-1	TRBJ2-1	CASSLAPGLAVGNEQFF	TGCGCCAGCAGCTTGGCCCCGGGACTAGCGGTGGGGAATGAGCAGTTCTTC
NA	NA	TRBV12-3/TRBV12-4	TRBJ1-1	CASRAGGFEAFF	TGTGCCAGCAGGGCCGGGGGTTTTGAAGCTTTCTTT
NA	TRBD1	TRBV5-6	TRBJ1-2	CASSSGTVTPYSGRTF	TGTGCCAGCAGCTCCGGGACAGTTACTCCATACTCTGGGCGGACCTTC
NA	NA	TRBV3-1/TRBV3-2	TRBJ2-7	CASSRLDREQYF	TGTGCCAGCAGCCGCCTCGACAGGGAGCAGTACTTC
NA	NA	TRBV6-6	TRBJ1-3	CASSYSKSPSGNTIYF	TGTGCCAGCAGTTACTCGAAGTCTCCTTCTGGAAACACCATATATTTT
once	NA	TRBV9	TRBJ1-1	CASSPGHTNTEAFF	TGTGCCAGCAGCCCAGGACACACTAACACTGAAGCTTTCTTT
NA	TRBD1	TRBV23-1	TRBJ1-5	CASSLARLTGGLSYLNQPQHF	TGCGCCAGCAGTCTTGCCCGCTTGACAGGGGGTCTGTCGTATCTCAATCAGCCCCAGCATTTT
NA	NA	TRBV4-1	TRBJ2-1	CASSRAAFGDYNEQFF	TGCGCCAGCAGCCGGGCAGCCTTTGGGGACTACAATGAGCAGTTCTTC
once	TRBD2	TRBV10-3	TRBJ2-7	CAISDVASGNYEQYF	TGTGCCATCAGTGACGTAGCTAGCGGAAACTACGAGCAGTACTTC
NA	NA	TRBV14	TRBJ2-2	CASSLDRYTGELFF	TGTGCCAGCAGCTTGGACCGTTACACCGGGGAGCTGTTTTTT
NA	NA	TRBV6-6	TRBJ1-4	CASRPSTEPNEKLFF	TGTGCCAGCAGACCCTCGACAGAACCTAATGAAAAACTGTTTTTT
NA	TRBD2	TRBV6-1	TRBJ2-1	CASSEASGGAMSEQFF	TGTGCCAGCAGTGAGGCGAGCGGGGGGGCCATGAGTGAGCAGTTCTTC
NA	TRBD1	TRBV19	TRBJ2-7	CASTCRDRSLYEQYF	TGTGCCAGTACCTGCCGGGACAGGAGTCTATACGAGCAGTACTTC
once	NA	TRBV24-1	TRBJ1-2	CATSDFWQINYGYTF	TGTGCCACCAGTGATTTTTGGCAGATTAACTATGGCTACACCTTC
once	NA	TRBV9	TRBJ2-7	CASSPHPGTLHF	TGTGCCAGCAGCCCCCACCCCGGGACTCTCCACTTC
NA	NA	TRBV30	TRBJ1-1	CAWAPNFLGQEAFF	TGTGCCTGGGCCCCAAATTTCCTAGGACAGGAAGCTTTCTTT
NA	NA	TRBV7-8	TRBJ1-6	CASGSGLGEHSPLHF	TGTGCCAGCGGCTCTGGGTTGGGGGAGCATTCACCCCTCCACTTT
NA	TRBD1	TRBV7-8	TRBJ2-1	CASSSPYGTGGKFNYNEQFF	TGTGCCAGCAGTTCGCCGTACGGGACAGGGGGTAAATTTAACTACAATGAGCAGTTCTTC
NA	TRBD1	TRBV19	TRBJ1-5	CASSPRDRGSLYDRVNQPQHF	TGTGCCAGTAGTCCCCGGGACAGGGGTTCTTTATATGATCGGGTAAATCAGCCCCAGCATTTT
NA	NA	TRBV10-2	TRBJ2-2	CASSEMVAGELFF	TGCGCCAGCAGTGAAATGGTTGCCGGGGAGCTGTTTTTT
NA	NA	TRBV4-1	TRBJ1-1	CASSQGYLRTEAFF	TGCGCCAGCAGCCAAGGCTATCTGCGGACTGAAGCTTTCTTT
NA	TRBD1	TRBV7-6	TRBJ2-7	CASSLGQGARSYEQYF	TGTGCCAGCAGCTTAGGACAGGGGGCCAGGTCCTACGAGCAGTACTTC
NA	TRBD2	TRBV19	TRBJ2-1	CASSPDLAGGLYNEQFF	TGTGCCAGTAGTCCTGATCTGGCGGGAGGTCTCTACAATGAGCAGTTCTTC
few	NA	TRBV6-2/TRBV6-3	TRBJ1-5	CASSPQRQQKNSNQPQHF	TGTGCCAGCAGTCCCCAGCGACAGCAAAAAAATAGCAATCAGCCCCAGCATTTT
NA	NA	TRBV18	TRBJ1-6	CASSPQGSPLHF	TGTGCCAGCTCACCACAGGGATCACCCCTCCACTTT
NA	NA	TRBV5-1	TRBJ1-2	CASSLGGSSYGYTF	TGCGCCAGCAGCTTGGGAGGATCAAGCTATGGCTACACCTTC
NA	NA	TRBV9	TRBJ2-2	CASSPPGGSNTGELFF	TGTGCCAGCAGCCCCCCGGGGGGCTCGAACACCGGGGAGCTGTTTTTT
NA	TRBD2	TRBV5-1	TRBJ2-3	CASSLPGLAGGDTQYF	TGCGCCAGCAGCTTGCCGGGACTAGCGGGAGGAGATACGCAGTATTTT
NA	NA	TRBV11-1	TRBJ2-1	CASRGVLLGNEQFF	TGTGCCAGCCGAGGGGTCCTCCTGGGGAATGAGCAGTTCTTC
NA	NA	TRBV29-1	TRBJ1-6	CSVGEGRNSPLHF	TGCAGCGTTGGGGAGGGGAGAAATTCACCCCTCCACTTT
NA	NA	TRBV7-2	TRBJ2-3	CASSVGYGTDTQYF	TGTGCCAGCAGCGTCGGCTACGGCACAGATACGCAGTATTTT
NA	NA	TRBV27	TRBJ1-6	CASSPGGGRGNSPLHF	TGTGCCAGCAGTCCCGGCGGAGGTAGGGGTAATTCACCCCTCCACTTT
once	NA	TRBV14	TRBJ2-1	CASSQGTVSIIRGGSGNEQFF	TGTGCCAGCAGCCAAGGGACAGTCAGTATAATACGAGGCGGGAGTGGCAATGAGCAGTTCTTC
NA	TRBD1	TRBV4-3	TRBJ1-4	CASSQGQGRKKLFF	TGCGCCAGCAGCCAGGGACAGGGCCGAAAAAAACTGTTTTTT
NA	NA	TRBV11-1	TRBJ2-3	CASSSEGTTDTQYF	TGTGCCAGCAGCTCAGAGGGAACCACAGATACGCAGTATTTT
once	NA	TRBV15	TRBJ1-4	CATSRRVQGGSNEKLFF	TGTGCCACCAGCAGGAGAGTGCAGGGCGGTTCTAATGAAAAACTGTTTTTT